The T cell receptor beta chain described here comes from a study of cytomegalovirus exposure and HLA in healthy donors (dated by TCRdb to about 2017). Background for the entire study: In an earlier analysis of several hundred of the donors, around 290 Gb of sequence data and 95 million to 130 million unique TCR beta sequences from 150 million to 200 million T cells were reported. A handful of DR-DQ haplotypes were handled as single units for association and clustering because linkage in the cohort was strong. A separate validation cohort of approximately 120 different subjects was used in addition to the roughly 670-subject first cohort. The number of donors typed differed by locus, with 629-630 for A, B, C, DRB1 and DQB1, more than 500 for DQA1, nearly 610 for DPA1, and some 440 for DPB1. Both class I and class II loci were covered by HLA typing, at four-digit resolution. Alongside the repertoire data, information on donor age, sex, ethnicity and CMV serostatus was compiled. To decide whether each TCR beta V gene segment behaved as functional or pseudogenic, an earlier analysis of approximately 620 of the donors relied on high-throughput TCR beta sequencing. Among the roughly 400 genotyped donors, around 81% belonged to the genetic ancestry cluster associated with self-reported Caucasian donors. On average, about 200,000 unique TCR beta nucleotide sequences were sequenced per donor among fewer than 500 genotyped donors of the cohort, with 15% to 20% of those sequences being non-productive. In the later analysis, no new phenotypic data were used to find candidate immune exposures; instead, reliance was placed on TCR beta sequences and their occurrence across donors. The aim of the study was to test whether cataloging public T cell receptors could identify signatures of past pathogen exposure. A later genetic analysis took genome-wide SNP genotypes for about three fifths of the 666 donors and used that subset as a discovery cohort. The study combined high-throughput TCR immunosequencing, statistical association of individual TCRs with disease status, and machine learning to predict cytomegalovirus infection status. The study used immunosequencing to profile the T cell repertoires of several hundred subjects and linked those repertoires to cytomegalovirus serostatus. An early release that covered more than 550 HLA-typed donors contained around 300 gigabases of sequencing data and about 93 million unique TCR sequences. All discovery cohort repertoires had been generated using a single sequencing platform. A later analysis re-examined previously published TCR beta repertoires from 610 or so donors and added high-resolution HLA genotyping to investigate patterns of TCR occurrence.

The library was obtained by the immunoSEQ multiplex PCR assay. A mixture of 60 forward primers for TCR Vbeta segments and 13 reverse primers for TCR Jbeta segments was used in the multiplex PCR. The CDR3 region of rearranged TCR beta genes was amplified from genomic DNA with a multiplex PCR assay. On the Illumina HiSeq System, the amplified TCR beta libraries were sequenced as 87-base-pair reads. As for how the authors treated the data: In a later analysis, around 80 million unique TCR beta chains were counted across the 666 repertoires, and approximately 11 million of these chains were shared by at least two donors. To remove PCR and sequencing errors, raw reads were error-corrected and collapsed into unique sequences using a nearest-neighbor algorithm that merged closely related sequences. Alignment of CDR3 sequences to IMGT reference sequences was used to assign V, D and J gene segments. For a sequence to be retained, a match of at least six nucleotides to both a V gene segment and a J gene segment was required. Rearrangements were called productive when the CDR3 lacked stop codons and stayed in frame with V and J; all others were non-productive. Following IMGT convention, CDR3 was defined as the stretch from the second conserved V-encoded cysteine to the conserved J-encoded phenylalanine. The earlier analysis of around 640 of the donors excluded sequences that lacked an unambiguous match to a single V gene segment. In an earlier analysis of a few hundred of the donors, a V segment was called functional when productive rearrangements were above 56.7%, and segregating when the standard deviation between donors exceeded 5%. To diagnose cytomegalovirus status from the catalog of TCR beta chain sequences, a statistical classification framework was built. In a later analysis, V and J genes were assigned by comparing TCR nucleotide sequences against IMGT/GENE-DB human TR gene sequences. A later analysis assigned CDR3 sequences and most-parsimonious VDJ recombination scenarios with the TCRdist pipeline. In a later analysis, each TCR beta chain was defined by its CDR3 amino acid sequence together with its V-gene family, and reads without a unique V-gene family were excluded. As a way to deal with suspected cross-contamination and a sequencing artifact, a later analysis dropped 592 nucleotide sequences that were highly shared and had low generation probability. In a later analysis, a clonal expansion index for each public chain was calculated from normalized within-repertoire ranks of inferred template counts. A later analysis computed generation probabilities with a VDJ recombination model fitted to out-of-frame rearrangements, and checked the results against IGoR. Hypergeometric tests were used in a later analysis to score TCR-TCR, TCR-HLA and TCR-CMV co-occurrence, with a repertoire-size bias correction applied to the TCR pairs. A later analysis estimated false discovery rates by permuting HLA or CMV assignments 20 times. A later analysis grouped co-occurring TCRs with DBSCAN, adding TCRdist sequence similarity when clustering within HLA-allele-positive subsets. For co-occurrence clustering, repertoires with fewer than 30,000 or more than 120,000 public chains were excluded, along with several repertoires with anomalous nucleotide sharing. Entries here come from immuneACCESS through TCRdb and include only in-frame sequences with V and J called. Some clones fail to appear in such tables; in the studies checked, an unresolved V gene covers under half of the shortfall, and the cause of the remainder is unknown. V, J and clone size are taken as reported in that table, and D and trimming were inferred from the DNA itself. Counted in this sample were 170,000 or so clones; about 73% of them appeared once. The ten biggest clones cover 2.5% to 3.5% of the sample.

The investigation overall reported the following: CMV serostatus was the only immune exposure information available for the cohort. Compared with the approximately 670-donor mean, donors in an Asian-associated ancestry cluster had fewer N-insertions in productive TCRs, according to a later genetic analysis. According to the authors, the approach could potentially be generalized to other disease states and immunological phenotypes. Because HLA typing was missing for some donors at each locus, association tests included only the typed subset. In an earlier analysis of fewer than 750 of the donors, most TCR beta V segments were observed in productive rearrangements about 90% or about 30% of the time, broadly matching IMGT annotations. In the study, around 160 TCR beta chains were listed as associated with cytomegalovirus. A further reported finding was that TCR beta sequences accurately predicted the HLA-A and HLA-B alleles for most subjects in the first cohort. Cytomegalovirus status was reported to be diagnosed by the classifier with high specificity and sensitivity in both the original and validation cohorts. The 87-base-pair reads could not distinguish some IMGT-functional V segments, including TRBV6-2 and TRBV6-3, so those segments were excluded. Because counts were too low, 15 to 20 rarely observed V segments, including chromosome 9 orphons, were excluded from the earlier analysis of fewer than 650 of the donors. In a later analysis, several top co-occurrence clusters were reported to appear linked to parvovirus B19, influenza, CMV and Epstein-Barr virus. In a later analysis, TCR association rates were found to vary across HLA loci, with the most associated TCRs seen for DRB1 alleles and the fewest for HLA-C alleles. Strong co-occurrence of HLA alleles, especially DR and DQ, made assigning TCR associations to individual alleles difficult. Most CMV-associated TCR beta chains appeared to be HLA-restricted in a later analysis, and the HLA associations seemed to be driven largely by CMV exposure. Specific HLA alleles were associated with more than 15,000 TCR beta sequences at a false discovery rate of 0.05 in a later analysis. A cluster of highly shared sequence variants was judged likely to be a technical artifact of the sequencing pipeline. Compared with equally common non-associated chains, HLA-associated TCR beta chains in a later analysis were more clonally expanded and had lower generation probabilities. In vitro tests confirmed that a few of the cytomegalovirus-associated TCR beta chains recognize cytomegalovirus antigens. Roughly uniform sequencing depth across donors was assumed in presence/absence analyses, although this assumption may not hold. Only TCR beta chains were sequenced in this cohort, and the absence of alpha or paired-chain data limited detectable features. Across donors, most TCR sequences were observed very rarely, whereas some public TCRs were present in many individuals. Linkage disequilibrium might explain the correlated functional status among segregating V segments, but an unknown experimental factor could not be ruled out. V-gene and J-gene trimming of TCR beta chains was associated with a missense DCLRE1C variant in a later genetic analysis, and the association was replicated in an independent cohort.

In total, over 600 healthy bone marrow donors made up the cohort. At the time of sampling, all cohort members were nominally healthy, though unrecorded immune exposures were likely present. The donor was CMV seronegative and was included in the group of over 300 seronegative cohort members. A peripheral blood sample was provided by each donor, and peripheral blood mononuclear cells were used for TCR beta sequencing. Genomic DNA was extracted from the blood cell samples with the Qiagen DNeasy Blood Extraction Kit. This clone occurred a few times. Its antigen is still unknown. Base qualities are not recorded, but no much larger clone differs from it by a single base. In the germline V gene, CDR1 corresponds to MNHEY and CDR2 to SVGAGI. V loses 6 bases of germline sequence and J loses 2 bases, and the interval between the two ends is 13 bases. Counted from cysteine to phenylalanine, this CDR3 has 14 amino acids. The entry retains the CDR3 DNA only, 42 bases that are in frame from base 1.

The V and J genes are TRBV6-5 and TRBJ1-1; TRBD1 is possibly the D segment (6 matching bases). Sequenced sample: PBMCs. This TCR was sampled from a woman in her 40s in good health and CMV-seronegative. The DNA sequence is TGTGCCAGCAGATCAACGGGACACAACACTGAAGCTTTCTTT. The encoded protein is CASRSTGHNTEAFF.